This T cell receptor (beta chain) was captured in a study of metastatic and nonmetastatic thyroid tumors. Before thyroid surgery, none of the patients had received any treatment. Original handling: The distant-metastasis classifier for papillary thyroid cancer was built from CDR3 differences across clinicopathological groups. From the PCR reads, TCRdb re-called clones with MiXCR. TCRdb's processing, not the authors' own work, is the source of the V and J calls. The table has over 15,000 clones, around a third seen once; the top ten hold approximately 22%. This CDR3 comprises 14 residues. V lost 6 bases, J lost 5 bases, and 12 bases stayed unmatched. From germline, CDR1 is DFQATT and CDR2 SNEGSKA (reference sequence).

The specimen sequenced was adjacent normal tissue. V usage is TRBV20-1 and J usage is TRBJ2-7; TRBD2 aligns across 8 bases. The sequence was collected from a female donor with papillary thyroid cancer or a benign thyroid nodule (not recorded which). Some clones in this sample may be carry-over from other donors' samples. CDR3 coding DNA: TGCAGTGCCATCCTACTAGCGGCCAGCGACGAGCAGTACTTC. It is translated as CSAILLAASDEQYF.